The clone carrying this T cell receptor beta chain has more than one count but fewer than ten. No antigen is known for it. V trimming: 5 bases; J trimming: 2 bases; junction bases outside the gene matches: 3. This CDR3 has 15 residues. Germline CDR1 MDHEN, CDR2 SYDVKM. The sample belongs to a study of vaccination and CD4 T cells after COVID-19. Study information: Control cultures, each given a CEFX pool, an HIV-1 Nef pool, or no peptide, were included.

Sequenced with the Oncomine TCR Beta short-read assay was DNA taken from cultured CD4+ T cells. Cultured CD4+ T cells yielded the extracted genomic DNA. TCRdb called the PCR reads again in MiXCR, with one record for every CDR3 protein. The sample holds about 9,800 distinct CDR3 sequences, roughly 35% seen once. This sample's treatment: approximately nine-day PBMC culture with coronavirus spike peptide pools or control peptides (ViraFEST assay). Prior to the COVID-19 pandemic (2011-2018), the unexposed donor's CD4+ T cells were collected. For ViraFEST, peptide pools expanded antigen-specific T cells, after which the TCRs were sequenced. Negative selection isolated the CD4+ T cells once the cells had been cultured for 10 days.

Sequencing used CD4+ T cells from blood, cultured in vitro. The chain recombines TRBV28 with TRBJ1-5; 10 bases match TRBD1. The TCR sequence derives from a human donor in good health. DNA of the CDR3: TGTGCCAGCAGTCCTGGGACAGGGGGCAATCAGCCCCAGCATTTT. Its translation: CASSPGTGGNQPQHF. Full variable domain (missing parts from reference TRBV28 and TRBJ1-5): DVKVTQSSRYLVKRTGEKVFLECVQDMDHENMFWYRQDPGLGLRLIYFSYDVKMKEKGDIPEGYSVSREKKERFSLILESASTNQTSMYLCASSPGTGGNQPQHFGDGTRLSIL.